Listed here are 4 T cell receptor beta chains from one sample, sequenced in a study of T cell responses to AZD1222 COVID-19 vaccine. TCRdb keeps only in-frame clones here, not all; method: immunoSEQ multiplex PCR. The sample yields about 150,000 clones, about nine tenths seen once. The sample here was peripheral blood, taken 28 days after the second AZD1222 dose. The receptors stem from an adult who received the AZD1222 COVID-19 vaccine.

The chain carries TRBV6-2 or TRBV6-3 and TRBJ2-5, with a possible D match to TRBD2 (7 bases). CDR3 length: 13 amino acids. Trimming removed 6 bases at V and 8 bases at J, with 16 bases between. The germline gives CDR1 MNHEY, CDR2 SVGEGT. Here the CDR3 reads CASSPGLGGTQYF. The CDR3 DNA reads TGTGCCAGCAGCCCTGGACTAGGGGGTACCCAGTACTTC.

This chain connects TRBV5-6 to TRBJ2-5; D gene ambiguous. The ends were cut back, 5 bases at V and 2 bases at J, with 16 bases in the middle. The CDR3 has 15 amino acids. Per the germline V gene, CDR1 is SGHDT and CDR2 is YYEEEE. CDR3 sequence (DNA): TGTGCCAGCAGTTTTGGATTGGTTGCTCAAGAGACCCAGTACTTC. Translated: CASSFGLVAQETQYF.

The CDR3 spells CASSLFSLARANQPQHF. The DNA for the CDR3 is TGTGCCAGCAGTTTATTTTCTTTGGCCAGGGCAAATCAGCCCCAGCATTTT. The rearrangement joins TRBV28 to TRBJ1-5; weak D call: TRBD1 (5 bases). Trimming stripped 1 base from V and 4 bases from J, with 17 bases between. The CDR3 is 17 residues long. Germline V lookup: CDR1 MDHEN, CDR2 SYDVKM.

The rearrangement uses TRBV21-1 and TRBJ2-5; the table's D call, TRBD2, was not checked against the DNA. TRBV21-1 has pseudogene status. This CDR3 spans 14 amino acids. CDR3 amino acids: CASSKGEYQETQYF. CDR3 coding DNA: TGTGCCAGCAGCAAAGGGGAGTACCAAGAGACCCAGTACTTC.